These 26 T cell receptor beta chains were all obtained from the same sample, sequenced in a study of identical twins. TCRdb ran MiXCR on the 5' RACE reads and lists one entry per CDR3 protein. The sample has 1.5 million to 2 million distinct CDR3 sequences; under 35% are singletons. The sequencing input was cord blood. These receptors were taken from a newborn girl in good health.

V and J are TRBV20-1 and TRBJ1-1, with TRBD1 identical over 7 bases. Unmatched junction bases numbered 12, after V lost 6 bases and J lost 5 bases. CDR1 DFQATT and CDR2 SNEGSKA come from the germline V gene (reference sequence). The CDR3 runs 14 residues. The CDR3 is CSASMQGGRTEAFF. CDR3 nucleotides: TGCAGTGCGTCCATGCAGGGGGGCAGGACTGAAGCTTTCTTT.

This clonotype was detected only a few times. The rearrangement uses TRBV19 and TRBJ1-6; D is unresolved. CDR1 is LNHDA, CDR2 SQIVND, per germline (reference sequence). This CDR3 comprises 13 residues. The ends were cut back, 8 bases at V and 6 bases at J, with 11 bases in the middle. The CDR3: CASGLAANSPLHF. The CDR3 nucleotides are TGTGCCAGTGGGTTGGCGGCTAATTCACCCCTCCACTTT.

The rearrangement links TRBV27 to TRBJ2-1, with unresolved D. Germline V CDR1 and CDR2: MNHEY, SMNVEV (reference sequence). The CDR3 has 16 amino acids. The V end was cut by 0 bases, the J end by 5 bases, with 14 bases between. CDR3 nucleotide sequence: TGTGCCAGCAGTTTATCGGTGACATGGGTTAACAATGAGCAGTTCTTC. Its protein product is CASSLSVTWVNNEQFF.

CDR3 region: CASSSGVHNQPQHF. In DNA, the CDR3 is TGTGCCAGCAGCTCCGGGGTTCACAATCAGCCCCAGCATTTT. The chain links TRBV7-7 to TRBJ1-5, with unresolved D. This CDR3 comprises 14 residues. The V gene's germline CDR1 is SSHAT and CDR2 FNYEAQ (reference sequence). V was trimmed by 4 bases and J by 3 bases, leaving 10 bases between them.

This clonotype has only one observation. V is TRBV12-3 or TRBV12-4 and J is TRBJ1-1; D remains ambiguous. This CDR3 spans 17 amino acids. V was clipped by 1 base and J by 5 bases, with 20 bases between them. CDR3: CASSLGTENPRRTEAFF. The CDR3 coding sequence is TGTGCCAGCAGTTTAGGGACGGAAAACCCCAGAAGGACTGAAGCTTTCTTT.

This clonotype showed up just once. This chain connects TRBV2 to TRBJ2-1; tentatively, D is TRBD2 (6 bases). Per the germline V gene, CDR1 is SNHLY and CDR2 is FYNNEI. The CDR3 runs 14 residues. The ends were cut back, 7 bases at V and 6 bases at J, with 16 bases in the middle. This CDR3 is CASTLYRDSNEQFF. The CDR3 DNA reads as TGTGCCAGCACTTTGTACCGGGACTCCAATGAGCAGTTCTTC. Full variable domain (rest looked up from reference TRBV2 and TRBJ2-1): EPEVTQTPSHQVTQMGQEVILRCVPISNHLYFYWYRQILGQKVEFLVSFYNNEISEKSEIFDDQFSVERPDGSNFTLKIRSTKLEDSAMYFCASTLYRDSNEQFFGPGTRLTVL.

This clonotype occurred a few times. The chain recombines TRBV18 with TRBJ1-6; D may be TRBD1 (5 bases). This CDR3 spans 16 amino acids. With 2 bases removed from V and 9 bases from J, the gap between germline ends came to 17 bases. Germline V gene data show CDR1 as KGHSH and CDR2 as LQKENI. The CDR3 DNA reads TGTGCCAGCTCACCATATGTAACAGGAGGGAGTTCACCCCTCCACTTT. It yields the protein CASSPYVTGGSSPLHF.

This clonotype was seen a few times. The J gene is TRBJ2-1, the V gene TRBV20-1, with TRBD1 as a possible D gene (6 bases). The CDR3 sequence is 10 residues long. V shed 5 bases and J shed 15 bases, with 14 bases lying between them. Germline-derived CDR1 and CDR2 are DFQATT and SNEGSKA (reference sequence). The CDR3 is CSAVDRSPFF. The CDR3 DNA reads as TGCAGTGCTGTAGACAGGTCACCGTTCTTC.

This clonotype was seen a few times. The rearrangement joins TRBV12-3 or TRBV12-4 to TRBJ2-7; a weak D match, TRBD2 (5 bases). There are 14 residues in the CDR3. Trimming removed 2 bases at V and 7 bases at J, with 15 bases between. CDR3 amino acids: CASSLFWAGNEQYF. The CDR3 coding sequence is TGTGCCAGCAGTTTATTCTGGGCGGGCAATGAGCAGTACTTC.

Turning to this clonotype: Sequence at one end of the junction differs from germline and may be a read error. The rearrangement joins TRBV28 to TRBJ2-4; D is uncertain. Germline V CDR1 and CDR2: MDHEN, SYDVKM. The CDR3 length is 14 residues. In DNA form, the CDR3 reads TGTGCCAGCAGTTTGATGGCAGCCAGAAACATTCAGTACTTC. This gives the protein CASSLMAARNIQYF.

This clonotype showed up just a few times. The V and J genes are TRBV5-1 and TRBJ2-1; TRBD1 aligns across 7 bases. This CDR3 comprises 14 residues. In germline, CDR1 is SGHRS, CDR2 YFSETQ. J gave up 7 bases and V 5 bases, and 9 bases lay outside the gene matches. CDR3 sequence reads: CASSHPDRANEQFF. The CDR3 nucleotides read TGCGCCAGCAGTCACCCCGACAGGGCAAATGAGCAGTTCTTC.

This clonotype was detected only a few times. The CDR3 protein is CASSYSLPGQDNYGYTF. Here the CDR3 DNA reads TGTGCCAGCAGTTACTCGCTCCCCGGACAGGATAACTATGGCTACACCTTC. J is TRBJ1-2 and V is TRBV6-6; 7 bases map to TRBD1. CDR3 length: 17 residues. Germline V gives CDR1 MNHNY, CDR2 SVGAGI (reference sequence). After removal of 0 bases from V and 1 base from J, the junction contained 8 bases not matched to a gene.

The rearrangement joins TRBV24-1 to TRBJ2-5; no clear D. The V gene lost 6 bases and the J gene lost 1 base, with 8 bases spanning the gap. CDR1 is KGHDR and CDR2 is SFDVKD in the germline V gene. The CDR3 sequence is 13 residues long. In DNA, the CDR3 is TGTGCCACCAGTATGACCTTCCAAGAGACCCAGTACTTC. Protein product: CATSMTFQETQYF.

The table lists this clonotype with a few counts. The chain employs TRBV10-3 and TRBJ2-1; 9 bases fit TRBD2. The V gene's germline CDR1 is ENHRY and CDR2 SYGVKD. The V and J ends lost 10 bases and 4 bases, in that order; junction bases with no gene match: 5. This CDR3 has 13 amino acids. The CDR3 reads CATSGVSYNEQFF. The DNA of the CDR3 is TGTGCCACTAGCGGGGTTTCTTACAATGAGCAGTTCTTC.

This chain uses TRBV3-1 with TRBJ2-7; the match to TRBD2 covers 9 bases. The CDR3 runs to 14 residues. CDR1 LGHDT and CDR2 YNNKEL come from the germline V gene (reference sequence). V gave up 7 bases and J gave up 0 bases; unmatched junction bases: 4. CDR3 protein: CASTAGGSSYEQYF. DNA of the CDR3: TGTGCCAGCACAGCGGGAGGTTCCTCCTACGAGCAGTACTTC.

The chain recombines TRBV30 with TRBJ2-5, with TRBD2 as a possible D gene (5 bases). The CDR3 consists of 12 residues. Germline V gene lookup returns CDR1 GTSNPN and CDR2 SVGIG (reference sequence). The V end was cut by 5 bases, the J end by 0 bases, with 7 bases between. The CDR3 sequence: CAWGLDQETQYF. The CDR3 nucleotides are TGTGCCTGGGGACTGGACCAAGAGACCCAGTACTTC.

This clonotype was seen a handful of times. CDR3 sequence: CASSLLGQEGSTEAFF. The CDR3 bases are TGTGCCAGCAGCCTTCTAGGACAGGAGGGTAGCACTGAAGCTTTCTTT. V is TRBV2 and J is TRBJ1-1, with 7 bases fitting TRBD1. Per germline, CDR1 SNHLY and CDR2 FYNNEI. The CDR3 has 16 residues. V dropped 6 bases and J dropped 4; count of bases not matched to a gene: 14.

The chain links TRBV5-1 to TRBJ2-3, with 9 bases that match TRBD2. Germline CDR1 is SGHRS and CDR2 is YFSETQ. The CDR3 sequence is 15 residues long. Losses at the gene ends were 1 base for V and 5 bases for J; bases not matched to a gene: 5. For the CDR3, the DNA is TGCGCCAGCAGCTTGCTTAGCGGGGGAGAAGATACGCAGTATTTT. Translated, it gives CASSLLSGGEDTQYF. The variable domain in full, with the rest retrieved from reference TRBV5-1 and TRBJ2-3, is KAGVTQTPRYLIKTRGQQVTLSCSPISGHRSVSWYQQTPGQGLQFLFEYFSETQRNKGNFPGRFSGRQFSNSRSEMNVSTLELGDSALYLCASSLLSGGEDTQYFGPGTRLTVL.

This clonotype was detected once. The chain uses TRBV25-1 and TRBJ1-1; TRBD1 matches 9 bases. V lost 6 bases, J lost 6 bases, and 8 bases stayed unmatched. This CDR3 has 14 residues. Germline V CDR1 and CDR2: MGHDK, SYGVNS. The CDR3 loop reads CASRATGGWAEAFF. The CDR3 DNA is TGTGCCAGCAGGGCCACAGGGGGCTGGGCTGAAGCTTTCTTT. Based on the CDR3 plus reference TRBV25-1 and TRBJ1-1, the full variable domain is EADIYQTPRYLVIGTGKKITLECSQTMGHDKMYWYQQDPGMELHLIHYSYGVNSTEKGDLSSESTVSRIRTEHFPLTLESARPSHTSQYLCASRATGGWAEAFFGQGTRLTVV.

This clonotype came up a few times. The CDR3 spells CAISGTGYSEQYF. CDR3 bases: TGTGCCATCAGCGGGACAGGGTACTCCGAGCAGTACTTC. The chain has TRBV10-3 and TRBJ2-4; 9 bases line up with TRBD1. The DNA matches TRBJ2-7 better at its end, which makes the J call doubtful. The CDR3 is made up of 13 amino acids. Germline V gene sequence: CDR1 ENHRY, CDR2 SYGVKD.

The chain is built from TRBV5-1 and TRBJ2-1; TRBD1 is a possible D gene (5 bases). CDR1 is SGHRS and CDR2 is YFSETQ in the germline V gene. Trimming took 0 bases from V and 2 from J, leaving 12 bases between them. There are 16 residues in the CDR3. CDR3 coding DNA: TGCGCCAGCAGCTTGGACAGGCGTACTACCTACAATGAGCAGTTCTTC. Amino acids: CASSLDRRTTYNEQFF.

This clonotype was counted many times. The CDR3, as DNA: TGTGCCAGCAGGAGGGGACAGGCCCTACTCACAGATACGCAGTATTTT. Translated: CASRRGQALLTDTQYF. V and J are TRBV12-3 or TRBV12-4 and TRBJ2-3; TRBD1 matches at 8 bases. V was pared by 6 bases and J by 2 bases, with 10 bases of the junction left unmatched. The CDR3 is made up of 16 amino acids.

This clonotype has only a few counts. CDR3 in amino acids: CASSLGTPVGYTF. In DNA form, the CDR3 reads TGTGCCAGCAGCTTAGGGACCCCGGTAGGCTACACCTTC. This chain joins TRBV7-8 and TRBJ1-2; D is uncertain. V was shortened by 1 base and J by 8 bases, with 11 bases between the two germline ends. The length of the CDR3 is 13 residues. Germline V gene sequence: CDR1 SGHVS, CDR2 FQNEAQ.

This clonotype was counted at least ten times. The chain joins TRBV28 to TRBJ2-7; perhaps TRBD1 as D (6 bases). There are 16 residues in the CDR3. Trimming shortened V by 3 bases and J by 5 bases, and 20 bases separated the two germline ends. Germline V gives CDR1 MDHEN, CDR2 SYDVKM. The chain's CDR3 is CASSFPQSTGFHEQYF. CDR3 nucleotide sequence: TGTGCCAGCAGTTTCCCCCAGTCGACAGGCTTTCACGAGCAGTACTTC.

This clonotype was observed a handful of times. The rearrangement uses TRBV25-1 and TRBJ2-3; D ambiguous. The CDR3 is 13 residues long. Between the trimmed V and J ends, which lost 1 base and 10 bases, there was a span of 12 bases. Germline CDR1 and CDR2: MGHDK and SYGVNS. The CDR3 sequence: CASSESLENSQYF. CDR3 nucleotides: TGTGCCAGCAGTGAATCTTTGGAGAACTCGCAGTATTTT. Full variable domain (outside the CDR3, taken from reference TRBV25-1 and TRBJ2-3): EADIYQTPRYLVIGTGKKITLECSQTMGHDKMYWYQQDPGMELHLIHYSYGVNSTEKGDLSSESTVSRIRTEHFPLTLESARPSHTSQYLCASSESLENSQYFGPGTRLTVL.

In its sample, this clonotype was seen a few times. This chain joins TRBV27 and TRBJ2-7, with 7 bases aligning to TRBD1. CDR1 and CDR2 from the germline V gene are MNHEY and SMNVEV (reference sequence). V was clipped by 0 bases and J by 0 bases; unmatched bases: 2. This CDR3 is 15 amino acids long. The CDR3 nucleotides are TGTGCCAGCAGTTTATCGACAGGGTTCTCCTACGAGCAGTACTTC. Its protein product is CASSLSTGFSYEQYF.